These T cell receptor beta chains were read from a single sample in a study of T-cell reconstitution after alpha-beta-depleted transplantation in children. In TCRdb, the PCR reads were re-called with MiXCR into one record per CDR3 protein. The sample has approximately 590,000 distinct CDR3 sequences, about 10% seen once. Sequencing was performed on PBMCs from the stem cell graft donor, taken from the stem cell graft. The receptors here all came from a human donor who donated a stem cell graft to a child with acute myeloid leukemia. Each CDR3 is given with its conserved first and last residue. D genes are given only for firm matches. Where a row states a size, it is once, few, many or the class of an expanded clone; other rows omit it.

V	D	J	size	CDR3	DNA
TRBV12-3/TRBV12-4	TRBD1	TRBJ2-2	few	CASTLGSWTGGEVGELFF	TGTGCCAGCACCTTGGGGTCGTGGACAGGGGGCGAAGTCGGGGAGCTGTTTTTT
TRBV7-9	.	TRBJ2-5	once	CASRPDGGQETQYF	TGTGCCAGCAGACCGGACGGCGGCCAAGAGACCCAGTACTTC
TRBV20-1	TRBD1	TRBJ1-3	many	CSARGQGARTIYF	TGCAGTGCTCGGGGACAGGGGGCGCGGACCATATATTTT
TRBV7-2	.	TRBJ1-1	many	CASSIDSWGGTEAFF	TGTGCCAGCAGCATCGACTCTTGGGGAGGTACTGAAGCTTTCTTT
TRBV9	TRBD1	TRBJ1-6	few	CASSAGPGTDNSPLHF	TGTGCCAGCAGCGCCGGTCCCGGGACAGATAATTCACCCCTCCACTTT
TRBV2	.	TRBJ2-3	once	CASFRVDTQYF	TGTGCCAGCTTTCGGGTGGATACGCAGTATTTT
TRBV21-1	.	TRBJ1-2	few	CASSKGCGPNYGYTF	TGTGCCAGCAGCAAAGGGTGCGGCCCGAATTATGGCTACACCTTC
TRBV20-1	.	TRBJ1-1	many	CSVDGGGNTEAFF	TGCAGTGTTGATGGGGGGGGGAACACTGAAGCTTTCTTT
TRBV20-1	.	TRBJ2-4	few	CSARGEGVNIQYF	TGCAGTGCAAGAGGCGAGGGGGTGAACATTCAGTACTTC
TRBV5-1	.	TRBJ2-2	.	CASSPLGGTGELFF	TGCGCCAGCAGCCCCTTAGGAGGCACCGGGGAGCTGTTTTTT
TRBV14	.	TRBJ1-6	few	CASSLTDSSPLHF	TGTGCCAGCAGCCTTACGGACTCTTCACCCCTCCACTTT
TRBV5-1	.	TRBJ1-1	.	CASSLDTGIGTEAFF	TGCGCCAGCAGCTTGGATACAGGGATTGGCACTGAAGCTTTCTTT
TRBV5-1	.	TRBJ2-7	few	CASSLGGRSDEQYF	TGCGCCAGCAGCTTGGGAGGAAGGAGCGACGAGCAGTACTTC
TRBV7-3	.	TRBJ2-2	few	CASSSGPTGELFF	TGTGCCAGCAGCTCAGGCCCCACCGGGGAGCTGTTTTTT
TRBV20-1	TRBD2	TRBJ2-3	many	CSAPLAGGPHTQYF	TGCAGTGCGCCCCTAGCGGGAGGGCCCCATACGCAGTATTTT
TRBV27	.	TRBJ1-2	few	CASSLSGGLYGYTF	TGTGCCAGCAGTTTATCGGGGGGGCTCTATGGCTACACCTTC
TRBV29-1	.	TRBJ1-1	few	CSVFMGARSTEAFF	TGCAGCGTTTTTATGGGAGCCCGAAGCACTGAAGCTTTCTTT
TRBV25-1	TRBD1	TRBJ1-2	.	CASSARQGISGGYTF	TGTGCCAGCAGTGCGAGACAGGGGATTTCAGGTGGCTACACCTTC
TRBV7-3	TRBD1	TRBJ2-1	many	CASSLGTGKYNEQFF	TGTGCCAGCAGCCTCGGGACAGGAAAGTACAATGAGCAGTTCTTC
TRBV5-1	TRBD2	TRBJ2-5	.	CASSQSRLAGGEETQYF	TGCGCCAGCAGCCAATCAAGACTAGCGGGAGGGGAAGAGACCCAGTACTTC
TRBV9	TRBD2	TRBJ2-3	few	CASSRPGLNTDTQYF	TGTGCCAGCAGCCGTCCGGGACTAAACACAGATACGCAGTATTTT
TRBV4-3	.	TRBJ2-1	few	CASSQESYDFSYNEQFF	TGCGCCAGCAGCCAAGAGAGCTACGACTTTAGCTACAATGAGCAGTTCTTC
TRBV14	.	TRBJ2-5	few	CASSQDLIGGSLQETQYF	TGTGCCAGCAGCCAAGATTTAATTGGAGGGAGCCTCCAAGAGACCCAGTACTTC
TRBV30	.	TRBJ1-2	few	CAWRPRVEGYTF	TGTGCCTGGAGGCCCAGGGTGGAAGGCTACACCTTC
TRBV28	TRBD2	TRBJ2-1	.	CASGEGLLNEQFF	TGTGCCAGTGGGGAGGGCCTTCTCAATGAGCAGTTCTTC
TRBV29-1	.	TRBJ2-1	.	CSVGLTTYNEQFF	TGCAGCGTTGGGCTGACCACCTACAATGAGCAGTTCTTC
TRBV7-2	.	TRBJ2-4	.	CASRQGGNIQYF	TGTGCCAGCCGCCAGGGGGGGAACATTCAGTACTTC
TRBV12-3/TRBV12-4	.	TRBJ1-2	many	CASSPLSYTHGYTF	TGTGCCAGCAGTCCCCTGTCTTACACCCATGGCTACACCTTC
TRBV12-3/TRBV12-4	.	TRBJ1-5	.	CASSFGSKGGNQPQHF	TGTGCCAGCAGTTTCGGATCGAAGGGGGGCAATCAGCCCCAGCATTTT
TRBV6-5	.	TRBJ2-7	many	CASSYLPNSEQYF	TGTGCCAGCAGTTACTTGCCGAATTCCGAGCAGTACTTC
TRBV18	TRBD1	TRBJ1-2	.	CASSLGTDLYGYTF	TGTGCCAGCTCTCTCGGGACAGACCTCTATGGCTACACCTTC
TRBV15	TRBD2	TRBJ2-7	few	CATSRDVAGGDEQYF	TGTGCCACCAGCAGAGATGTAGCGGGAGGTGACGAGCAGTACTTC
TRBV28	TRBD1	TRBJ1-1	many	CASRGQHTEAFF	TGTGCCAGCAGGGGACAGCACACTGAAGCTTTCTTT
TRBV20-1	TRBD1	TRBJ2-7	.	CSAHSRTGVGYEQYF	TGCAGTGCTCATTCTAGGACAGGGGTGGGCTACGAGCAGTACTTC
TRBV25-1	.	TRBJ2-1	.	CASSEYLNEQFF	TGTGCCAGCAGTGAATATCTAAATGAGCAGTTCTTC
TRBV6-2/TRBV6-3	TRBD2	TRBJ2-4	.	CASSKTSGAAKNIQYF	TGTGCCAGCAGCAAAACTAGCGGGGCCGCCAAAAACATTCAGTACTTC
TRBV20-1	TRBD1	TRBJ2-7	.	CSARDHRGKSYEQYF	TGCAGTGCTAGAGATCACAGGGGGAAATCCTACGAGCAGTACTTC
TRBV12-3/TRBV12-4	TRBD2	TRBJ2-7	.	CASSLASGISFPYEQYF	TGTGCCAGCAGTTTAGCCAGCGGGATAAGTTTCCCCTACGAGCAGTACTTC
TRBV29-1	.	TRBJ1-2	many	CSVGNHYGYTF	TGCAGCGTTGGAAACCACTATGGCTACACCTTC
TRBV6-1	TRBD2	TRBJ2-1	.	CASSPLSGGGPYNEQFF	TGTGCCAGCAGTCCCCTTAGCGGGGGGGGACCGTACAATGAGCAGTTCTTC
TRBV27	.	TRBJ2-2	many	CASSSGLNTGELFF	TGTGCCAGCAGTTCTGGACTGAACACCGGGGAGCTGTTTTTT
TRBV7-2	.	TRBJ2-1	few	CASSAGTTAYNEQFF	TGTGCCAGCAGCGCCGGGACCACAGCCTACAATGAGCAGTTCTTC
TRBV20-1	.	TRBJ2-1	few	CSAAGTPEQFF	TGCAGTGCGGCCGGGACGCCTGAGCAGTTCTTC
TRBV29-1	.	TRBJ2-7	many	CSAGGDKSYEQYF	TGCAGCGCCGGCGGGGACAAGTCCTACGAGCAGTACTTC
TRBV20-1	TRBD2	TRBJ2-3	.	CSASYVGGSDTQYF	TGCAGTGCTAGTTATGTGGGAGGGTCAGATACGCAGTATTTT
TRBV15	.	TRBJ1-3	.	CATSTGRNTIYF	TGTGCCACCAGCACCGGCCGAAACACCATATATTTT
TRBV20-1	TRBD2	TRBJ2-7	few	CSARAGTSGHNEQYF	TGCAGTGCTAGAGCTGGGACTAGCGGGCACAACGAGCAGTACTTC
TRBV7-9	.	TRBJ2-1	many	CASSQASSSSYNEQFF	TGTGCCAGCAGCCAGGCAAGCTCGAGCTCCTACAATGAGCAGTTCTTC
TRBV11-2	TRBD2	TRBJ2-3	few	CASSHGTSAHTQYF	TGTGCCAGCAGCCACGGGACTAGCGCACATACGCAGTATTTT
TRBV2	.	TRBJ2-5	few	CASGGLEKETQYF	TGTGCCAGCGGCGGGCTCGAGAAAGAGACCCAGTACTTC
TRBV6-2/TRBV6-3	.	TRBJ2-1	.	CASSLSSPQYNEQFF	TGTGCCAGCAGTTTGAGTAGCCCGCAGTACAATGAGCAGTTCTTC
TRBV20-1	.	TRBJ1-4	.	CSAKYPGASNEKLFF	TGCAGTGCTAAATATCCCGGGGCCTCTAATGAAAAACTGTTTTTT